Below, 19 T cell receptor beta chains from the same sample are listed, as sequenced in a study of beta chain features in type 1 diabetes. Their recognized antigens are unknown. Study-level results: Among patients with Type 1 diabetes, TCRB CDR3s were moderately but significantly shorter in every one of the four CD4+ subsets.

Sequencing targeted expressed TCRB transcripts, as all isolated RNA had been reverse transcribed. Here immunoSEQ multiplex PCR was the method, and the copy in TCRdb shows in-frame clones only, minus some. The sample carries 330,000 or so clones, roughly 12% recorded once. Sequenced: naive CD4+ T cells from blood. The receptors stem from a woman in her late teens or twenties with type 1 diabetes.

This clone was observed a few times. The chain couples TRBV5-1 to TRBJ1-1; D remains unclear. Germline lookup yields CDR1 SGHRS and CDR2 YFSETQ. The CDR3 extends over 14 amino acids. V lost 2 bases and J lost 0, with 8 bases in between. CDR3 DNA: TGCGCCAGCAGCTTTTTATACATGAACACTGAAGCTTTCTTT. As protein: CASSFLYMNTEAFF.

The chain couples TRBV18 to TRBJ1-2; 9 positions match TRBD1. The CDR3 is 16 amino acids. V lost 0 bases to trimming and J lost 2 bases; unmatched junction nucleotides: 4. CDR1 and CDR2 (germline): KGHSH, LQKENI. In nucleotides, the CDR3 is TGTGCCAGCTCACCACCGGGGACAGGGTCAAACTATGGCTACACCTTC. Protein product: CASSPPGTGSNYGYTF.

This clone has a handful of counts. This chain uses TRBV7-3 with TRBJ2-7; D tentatively reads TRBD1 or TRBD2 (5 bases each). The CDR3 is 12 amino acids. V was trimmed by 10 bases and J by 2 bases, leaving 12 bases between them. Per the germline V gene, CDR1 is SGHTA and CDR2 is FQGTGA. For the CDR3, the DNA is TGTGCCACCAGAGGGGATCCCTACGAGCAGTACTTC. It codes for CATRGDPYEQYF.

This clone has a handful of counts. The chain links TRBV29-1 to TRBJ1-1, with a tentative D call TRBD1 (5 bases). The CDR3 has 12 amino acids. Germline assignment: CDR1 SQVTM and CDR2 ANQGSEA. Trimming pared 7 bases from V and 1 base from J, leaving 10 bases between. The CDR3, as DNA: TGCAGCGCCAACAGGAAGAACACTGAAGCTTTCTTT. Residues: CSANRKNTEAFF.

This chain joins TRBV30 and TRBJ2-1; 8 bases agree with TRBD2. The J segment lost 4 bases and the V segment lost 4 bases, leaving 6 bases of the junction unmatched. The CDR3 loop spans 14 amino acids. Germline V lookup: CDR1 GTSNPN, CDR2 SVGIG (reference sequence). CDR3 nucleotide sequence: TGTGCCTGGATACCCGGGGGGGGATACAATGAGCAGTTCTTC. This translates into CAWIPGGGYNEQFF.

In its sample, this clone was seen a few times. This chain connects TRBV5-1 to TRBJ2-1; TRBD2 agrees at 10 bases. This CDR3 contains 16 residues. Germline-derived CDR1 and CDR2 are SGHRS and YFSETQ. Unmatched junction bases numbered 10, after V lost 2 bases and J lost 8 bases. For the CDR3, the DNA is TGCGCCAGCAGCTTCGTTCCAAGCGGGGGGGACGATGAGCAGTTCTTC. Translated: CASSFVPSGGDDEQFF.

The CDR3 nucleotides read TGTGCTAGTGGTTTGGTACTGGGGAGCTCCTACAATGAGCAGTTCTTC. This gives the protein CASGLVLGSSYNEQFF. This sequence joins TRBV12-5 and TRBJ2-1; the D gene is possibly TRBD2 (5 bases). Germline values: CDR1 LGHNT, CDR2 FRNRAP. The CDR3 runs 16 residues. Deletions cut 0 bases from V and 0 bases from J, with 9 bases between. Filled out from reference TRBV12-5 and TRBJ2-1, the complete variable domain reads DARVTQTPRHKVTEMGQEVTMRCQPILGHNTVFWYRQTMMQGLELLAYFRNRAPLDDSGMPKDRFSAEMPDATLATLKIQPSEPRDSAVYFCASGLVLGSSYNEQFFGPGTRLTVL.

Points on this clone: This likely comes from a read error, as the CDR3 has no conserved phenylalanine or tryptophan at its end. No DNA is shown, since the ends of the CDR3 on it are uncertain; the CDR3 is the one TCRdb lists. The V call is TRBV7-8, the J call TRBJ2-7; the table's D call, TRBD1, has no DNA check behind it. The V gene's germline CDR1 is SGHVS and CDR2 FQNEAQ. With termini counted, the CDR3 has 13 amino acids. The CDR3 sequence is CASSLDLVTGEIL.

V is TRBV5-1 and J is TRBJ2-7, with TRBD2 matching over 7 bases. Losses at the gene ends were 0 bases for V and 3 bases for J; bases not matched to a gene: 3. Germline V gene lookup returns CDR1 SGHRS and CDR2 YFSETQ. The CDR3 is 14 residues long. CDR3 loop: CASSLVGEGYEQYF. CDR3 DNA sequence: TGCGCCAGCAGCTTGGTGGGGGAGGGCTACGAGCAGTACTTC.

This clone was found a few times. The V call is TRBV9, the J call TRBJ2-1; 8 positions match TRBD2. The CDR3 is 15 amino acids. V shed 2 bases and J 0 bases; nucleotides not matched to a gene: 1. Per germline, CDR1 SGDLS and CDR2 YYNGEE. CDR3 sequence: CASSVSGNSYNEQFF. The CDR3 nucleotides are TGTGCCAGCAGCGTTAGCGGGAACTCCTACAATGAGCAGTTCTTC.

There are a few counts of this clone. The chain employs TRBV7-9 and TRBJ2-7; the D is unclear. The length of the CDR3 is 14 residues. Trimming shortened V by 2 bases and J by 6 bases, and 14 bases separated the two germline ends. Germline V gene data show CDR1 as SEHNR and CDR2 as FQNEAQ (reference sequence). The chain's CDR3 is CASSLLGFFGEQYF. Here the CDR3 DNA reads TGTGCCAGCAGCTTATTGGGCTTTTTCGGCGAGCAGTACTTC.

J is TRBJ2-7 and V is TRBV28; D not resolved. CDR1 and CDR2 (germline): MDHEN, SYDVKM. This CDR3 has 12 amino acids. Trimming removed 6 bases from V and 1 base from J, with 7 bases in between. For the CDR3, the DNA is TGTGCCAGCAGGTCAGGTTCCTACGAGCAGTACTTC. Residues: CASRSGSYEQYF.

The chain carries TRBV2 and TRBJ2-1; 10 nucleotides align to TRBD2. Germline trimming cut 6 bases from V and 12 bases from J; bases unmatched to any gene: 11. Germline-derived CDR1 and CDR2 are SNHLY and FYNNEI. This CDR3 contains 14 residues. CDR3 bases: TGTGCCAGCAGCATCAGCGGGAGGGCCGTAGGGCAGTTCTTC. Its protein product is CASSISGRAVGQFF.

The V gene is TRBV4-3, the J gene TRBJ1-1, with 7 positions matching TRBD1. V was pared by 4 bases and J by 4 bases, with 6 bases of the junction left unmatched. From germline, CDR1 is LGHNA and CDR2 YSLEER. The CDR3 is 14 amino acids. The CDR3 spells CASSRVGTATEAFF. CDR3 in DNA: TGCGCCAGCAGCCGAGTCGGGACAGCCACTGAAGCTTTCTTT.

There are a few counts of this clone. The V call is TRBV19, the J call TRBJ2-7; D gene uncertain. Germline V CDR1 and CDR2: LNHDA, SQIVND (reference sequence). CDR3 length: 14 amino acids. Trimming cost V 7 bases and J 5 bases, with 18 bases left between them. DNA for the CDR3: TGTGCCAGTACCAACTCTGGTGATGCCAACGAGCAGTACTTC. It specifies CASTNSGDANEQYF. The full variable domain, with the rest looked up from reference TRBV19 and TRBJ2-7, is DGGITQSPKYLFRKEGQNVTLSCEQNLNHDAMYWYRQDPGQGLRLIYYSQIVNDFQKGDIAEGYSVSREKKESFPLTVTSAQKNPTAFYLCASTNSGDANEQYFGPGTRLTVT.

The V call is TRBV7-6, the J call TRBJ1-1; 7 bases are a match to TRBD1. Trimming took 4 bases from V and 4 from J; bases not matched to a gene: 6. CDR1 is SGHVS, CDR2 FNYEAQ, per germline. The CDR3 has 14 residues. The CDR3 bases are TGTGCCAGCAGCTCGACAGGGACGGTCACTGAAGCTTTCTTT. Protein: CASSSTGTVTEAFF.

The chain combines TRBV21-1 with TRBJ2-3; the table's D call TRBD2 went unverified against the DNA. TRBV21-1 is a pseudogene segment. The length of the CDR3 is 14 residues. The CDR3 nucleotides are TGTGCCAGCAGCTCCCTGACTAGTTCAGATACGCAGTATTTT. Protein: CASSSLTSSDTQYF.

This chain uses TRBV30 with TRBJ2-1; a weak D match, TRBD2 (5 bases). The CDR3 totals 12 residues. Germline V gives CDR1 GTSNPN, CDR2 SVGIG (reference sequence). Trimming cost V 5 bases and J 9 bases, with 14 bases left between them. The CDR3 here is CAWAGSSREQFF. The CDR3 nucleotides read TGTGCCTGGGCGGGCTCCTCGCGTGAGCAGTTCTTC.

The chain carries TRBV5-4 and TRBJ2-5, with a tentative D call TRBD2 (6 bases). This CDR3 comprises 14 residues. Germline V CDR1 and CDR2: SGHNT, YYREEE (reference sequence). V was trimmed by 4 bases and J by 4 bases, leaving 14 bases between them. CDR3 sequence: CASSPNGGRETQYF. In DNA form, the CDR3 reads TGTGCCAGCAGCCCTAACGGAGGGAGAGAGACCCAGTACTTC.